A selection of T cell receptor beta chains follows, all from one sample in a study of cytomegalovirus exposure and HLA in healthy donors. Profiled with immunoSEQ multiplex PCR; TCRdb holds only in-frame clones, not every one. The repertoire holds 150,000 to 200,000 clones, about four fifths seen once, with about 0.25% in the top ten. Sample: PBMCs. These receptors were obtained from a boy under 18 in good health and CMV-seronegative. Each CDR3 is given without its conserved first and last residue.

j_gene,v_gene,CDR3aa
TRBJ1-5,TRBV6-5,ATKRGFNQPQH
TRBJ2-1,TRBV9,ASSTSGEQF
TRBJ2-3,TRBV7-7,ASSFSGLEDTQY
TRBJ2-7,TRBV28,ASSFDWLGGNEQY
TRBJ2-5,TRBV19,ASSIDLQQGPVKTQY
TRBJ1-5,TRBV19,ASSIEAGLNQPQH
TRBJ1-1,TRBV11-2,ASSSGTVLTEAF
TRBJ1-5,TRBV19,ASNAGTGNQPQH
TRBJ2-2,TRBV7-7,ASSTRLGQNTGELF
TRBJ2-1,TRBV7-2,ASSLAPSGRGEQF
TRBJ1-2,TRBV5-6,ASSLASPNYGYT
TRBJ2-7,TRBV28,ASDPGQGIYEQY
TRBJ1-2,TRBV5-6,ASSSNRGSNYGYT
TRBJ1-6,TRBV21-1,ASSSCGQSSYNSPLH
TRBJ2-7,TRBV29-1,SVARGLSYEQY
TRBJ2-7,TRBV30,ASVLRDRGASGVFEQY
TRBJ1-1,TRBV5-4,ASSLVIRGLNTEAF